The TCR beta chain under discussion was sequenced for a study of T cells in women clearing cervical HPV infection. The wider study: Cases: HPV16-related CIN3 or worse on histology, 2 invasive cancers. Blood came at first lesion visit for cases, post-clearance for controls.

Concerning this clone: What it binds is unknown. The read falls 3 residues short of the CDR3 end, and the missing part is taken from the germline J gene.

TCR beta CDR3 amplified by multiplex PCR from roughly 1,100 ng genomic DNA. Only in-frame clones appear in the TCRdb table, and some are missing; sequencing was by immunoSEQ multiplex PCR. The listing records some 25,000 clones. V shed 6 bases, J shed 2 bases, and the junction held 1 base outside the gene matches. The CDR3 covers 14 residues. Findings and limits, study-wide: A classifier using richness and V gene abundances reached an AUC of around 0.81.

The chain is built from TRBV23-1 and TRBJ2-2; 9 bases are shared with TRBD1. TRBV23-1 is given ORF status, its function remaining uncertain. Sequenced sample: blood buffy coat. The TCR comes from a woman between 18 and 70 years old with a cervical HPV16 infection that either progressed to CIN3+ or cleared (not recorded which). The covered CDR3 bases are TGCGCCAGCAGACAGGGGGCAAACACCGGGGAG. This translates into CASRQGANTGE. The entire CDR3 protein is CASRQGANTGELFF.